Detailed here is one TCR beta chain. What it binds is unknown. The record originates from a study of beta chain features in type 1 diabetes. General study findings and limits: Naive, central memory and Treg TCRB repertoires seemed to resemble each other more closely in patients than they did in healthy donors. Across all four CD4+ subsets, people with type 1 diabetes showed modestly shorter TCRB CDR3s.

Expressed TCRB transcripts were sequenced, since all the RNA that had been isolated was reverse transcribed. Clones were read by immunoSEQ multiplex PCR, and TCRdb kept only the in-frame ones, dropping some. The data hold about 230,000 clones, with under 20% observed a single time. Averaging around 110 mL, one heparinised blood draw came from each individual donor. CDR1 is SGHRS, CDR2 YFSETQ, per germline. This CDR3 is 15 amino acids long. V was cut by 3 bases and J by 7 bases, with 17 bases left in between. This TCR came from a young man with type 1 diabetes. Sequencing was carried out using naive CD4+ T cells from blood. The V gene is TRBV5-1, the J gene TRBJ2-1; D uncertain. Here the CDR3 reads CASSSPLVSSNEQFF. CDR3 coding DNA: TGCGCCAGCAGCTCGCCCCTGGTGTCTTCGAATGAGCAGTTCTTC.